These 26 T cell receptor beta chains were sequenced from one sample in a study of CD8+ T cells in alopecia areata. The sequencing template was cDNA reverse transcribed from extracted RNA. The data were produced by immunoSEQ multiplex PCR, yet TCRdb's version contains in-frame clones alone and is incomplete. The sample contains over 100,000 clones, about 50% of which appear only once. Noted treatment: oral pan-JAK inhibitor, 5-10 mg twice daily. The input for sequencing was CD4+ T cells sorted from blood, taken at week 4, from a patient treated with tofacitinib. These receptors were taken from a human donor with alopecia areata.

The rearrangement uses TRBV11-2 and TRBJ1-1; D is undetermined. The V end lost 6 bases, the J end lost 7 bases, and 15 bases lay between the germline ends. Germline values: CDR1 SGHAT, CDR2 FQNNGV. The CDR3 is 13 amino acids. CDR3 coding DNA: TGTGCCAGCAGAGCTCTCATAAGGAATGAAGCTTTCTTT. Translated: CASRALIRNEAFF. Together with reference TRBV11-2 and TRBJ1-1, the CDR3 gives the full variable domain: EAGVAQSPRYKIIEKRQSVAFWCNPISGHATLYWYQQILGQGPKLLIQFQNNGVVDDSQLPKDRFSAERLKGVDSTLKIQPAKLEDSAVYLCASRALIRNEAFFGQGTRLTVV.

The chain has TRBV5-4 and TRBJ2-2; D perhaps matches TRBD1 (5 bases). Germline loops: CDR1 SGHNT, CDR2 YYREEE (reference sequence). The CDR3 length is 15 residues. Trimming cost V 1 base and J 1 base, with 8 bases left between them. The CDR3 bases are TGTGCCAGCAGCTTGAACACAGGGAACACCGGGGAGCTGTTTTTT. This sequence encodes CASSLNTGNTGELFF.

This clone was counted between two and nine times. The chain has TRBV4-1 and TRBJ1-3; D is undetermined. Trimming removed 2 bases from V and 5 bases from J, with 13 bases in between. CDR1 is MGHRA and CDR2 is YSYEKL in the germline V gene. The length of the CDR3 is 15 residues. The CDR3, as DNA: TGCGCCAGCAGCCAATCGGTAGCTGCTAGAAACACCATATATTTT. Amino acids: CASSQSVAARNTIYF.

The rearrangement links TRBV30 to TRBJ2-7; 10 bases are shared with TRBD2. The V gene end was trimmed by 0 bases and the J gene end by 2 bases; junction bases not matched to a gene: 7. Germline-derived CDR1 and CDR2 are GTSNPN and SVGIG (reference sequence). The CDR3 is 16 amino acids. CDR3 DNA sequence: TGTGCCTGGAGTGTGACGAGCGGGAGGGCCGCCTACGAGCAGTACTTC. Translating gives CAWSVTSGRAAYEQYF.

The rearrangement links TRBV30 to TRBJ1-1; weak D call: TRBD1 (5 bases). This CDR3 spans 12 amino acids. V lost 2 bases to trimming and J lost 5 bases, with 9 bases between them. Germline V CDR1 and CDR2: GTSNPN, SVGIG (reference sequence). The CDR3 is CAWSSGRTEAFF. CDR3 bases: TGTGCCTGGAGTTCAGGGAGGACTGAAGCTTTCTTT. Drawing the rest from reference TRBV30 and TRBJ1-1, the complete variable domain is SQTIHQWPATLVQPVGSPLSLECTVEGTSNPNLYWYRQAAGRGLQLLFYSVGIGQISSEVPQNLSASRPQDRQFILSSKKLLLSDSGFYLCAWSSGRTEAFFGQGTRLTVV.

This clone was counted between two and nine times. The chain is built from TRBV28 and TRBJ2-6; D might be TRBD1 (5 bases). Germline CDR1 is MDHEN and CDR2 is SYDVKM. V was trimmed by 9 bases and J by 0 bases, leaving 15 bases between them. The CDR3 is 16 amino acids. CDR3 loop: CARWSTECSGANVLTF. The CDR3 nucleotides are TGTGCCAGGTGGTCGACAGAGTGCTCTGGGGCCAACGTCCTGACTTTC. Full variable domain (missing parts from reference TRBV28 and TRBJ2-6): DVKVTQSSRYLVKRTGEKVFLECVQDMDHENMFWYRQDPGLGLRLIYFSYDVKMKEKGDIPEGYSVSREKKERFSLILESASTNQTSMYLCARWSTECSGANVLTFGAGSRLTVL.

V gene TRBV9 combines with J gene TRBJ2-6; D remains unclear. Germline CDR1 reads SGDLS; CDR2 reads YYNGEE. V lost 0 bases and J lost 0, with 7 bases in between. CDR3 length: 16 amino acids. The CDR3 DNA follows: TGTGCCAGCAGCGTAGTCGACGGCTCTGGGGCCAACGTCCTGACTTTC. Protein: CASSVVDGSGANVLTF.

This chain joins TRBV14 and TRBJ1-1; a possible D gene is TRBD1 (5 bases). Germline CDR1 reads SGHDN; CDR2 reads FVKESK. Trimming cost V 6 bases and J 4 bases, with 15 bases left between them. The CDR3 runs 14 residues. The CDR3 DNA reads as TGTGCCAGCAGAAACTCCCAGGGAGGCACTGAAGCTTTCTTT. Its protein product is CASRNSQGGTEAFF.

The chain links TRBV25-1 to TRBJ1-1; D is undetermined. V lost 4 bases and J 3 bases, leaving 9 bases between the germline ends. The CDR3 sequence is 13 residues long. The germline CDR1 and CDR2 sequences are MGHDK and SYGVNS. DNA of the CDR3: TGTGCCAGCAGTGCATTACCCCACACTGAAGCTTTCTTT. This translates into CASSALPHTEAFF.

There are a few counts of this clone. V is TRBV18 and J is TRBJ2-1; D possibly uses TRBD1 or TRBD2 (6 bases each). V lost 3 bases and J 7 bases, leaving 13 bases between the germline ends. The germline CDR1 and CDR2 sequences are KGHSH and LQKENI. The CDR3 totals 14 residues. The CDR3 DNA follows: TGTGCCAGCTCACCCGGGGGCCCCGGGAATGAGCAGTTCTTC. This codes for CASSPGGPGNEQFF. The entire variable domain, with the rest obtained from reference TRBV18 and TRBJ2-1, is as follows: NAGVMQNPRHLVRRRGQEARLRCSPMKGHSHVYWYRQLPEEGLKFMVYLQKENIIDESGMPKERFSAEFPKEGPSILRIQQVVRGDSAAYFCASSPGGPGNEQFFGPGTRLTVL.

This clone has just one count. This sequence joins TRBV27 and TRBJ2-7; 11 nucleotides match TRBD1. V shed 4 bases, J shed 2 bases, and the junction held 1 base outside the gene matches. The CDR3 is made up of 14 amino acids. CDR1 is MNHEY, CDR2 SMNVEV, per germline (reference sequence). The chain's CDR3 is CASSSDRGPYEQYF. CDR3 DNA sequence: TGTGCCAGCAGTTCGGACAGGGGGCCCTACGAGCAGTACTTC.

The chain joins TRBV25-1 to TRBJ2-1, with D unclear. The germline V gene has CDR1 MGHDK and CDR2 SYGVNS. The CDR3 consists of 14 residues. The V end was cut by 2 bases, the J end by 4 bases, with 9 bases between. The CDR3 is CASSENQLYNEQFF. CDR3 bases: TGTGCCAGCAGTGAAAATCAGTTATACAATGAGCAGTTCTTC.

The chain is built from TRBV30 and TRBJ1-2; D unresolved. V lost 1 base, J lost 4 bases, and 16 bases lay in between. The CDR3 loop spans 15 amino acids. CDR1 and CDR2 (germline): GTSNPN, SVGIG (reference sequence). This CDR3 is CAWSGAAFVGYGYTF. CDR3 DNA: TGTGCCTGGAGTGGGGCGGCCTTTGTAGGCTATGGCTACACCTTC. Full variable domain (outside the CDR3, taken from reference TRBV30 and TRBJ1-2): SQTIHQWPATLVQPVGSPLSLECTVEGTSNPNLYWYRQAAGRGLQLLFYSVGIGQISSEVPQNLSASRPQDRQFILSSKKLLLSDSGFYLCAWSGAAFVGYGYTFGSGTRLTVV.

The chain couples TRBV2 to TRBJ1-6, with D possibly matching TRBD1 (6 bases). Germline CDR1 SNHLY, CDR2 FYNNEI. The CDR3 extends over 13 amino acids. The V gene lost 10 bases and the J gene lost 8 bases, with 15 bases spanning the gap. The CDR3: CATSTGGDSPLHF. CDR3 bases: TGTGCCACCTCGACAGGCGGCGATTCACCCCTCCACTTT.

V gene TRBV6-4 combines with J gene TRBJ1-1; D gene uncertain. From germline, CDR1 is MRHNA and CDR2 SNTAGT. CDR3 length: 13 amino acids. V was trimmed by 5 bases and J by 2 bases, leaving 9 bases between them. In nucleotides, the CDR3 is TGTGCCAGCAGTCATAACCCCAACACTGAAGCTTTCTTT. It codes for CASSHNPNTEAFF.

The chain has TRBV29-1 and TRBJ2-3; the match to TRBD1 covers 7 bases. The V gene's germline CDR1 is SQVTM and CDR2 ANQGSEA. CDR3 size: 12 residues. Losses at the gene ends were 6 bases for V and 4 bases for J; bases not matched to a gene: 4. Here the CDR3 reads CSVYRGPDTQYF. DNA of the CDR3: TGCAGCGTGTACAGGGGTCCAGATACGCAGTATTTT.

This sequence joins TRBV30 and TRBJ1-6; D not resolved. V was trimmed by 0 bases and J by 9 bases, leaving 15 bases between them. The length of the CDR3 is 15 residues. The germline V gene has CDR1 GTSNPN and CDR2 SVGIG (reference sequence). CDR3 coding DNA: TGTGCCTGGAGTGTACCGCCGGGTATGGTTTCACCCCTCCACTTT. It is translated as CAWSVPPGMVSPLHF.

The J gene is TRBJ2-7, the V gene TRBV25-1; D tentatively fits TRBD1 or TRBD2 (5 bases each). The CDR3 is 15 amino acids. The germline V gene encodes CDR1 MGHDK and CDR2 SYGVNS. The V end was cut by 1 base, the J end by 4 bases, with 14 bases between. The chain's CDR3 is CASSEFGLGTYEQYF. CDR3 DNA sequence: TGTGCCAGCAGTGAATTCGGGCTAGGGACGTACGAGCAGTACTTC.

The chain uses TRBV25-1 and TRBJ2-3; unclear D gene. The germline V gene has CDR1 MGHDK and CDR2 SYGVNS. Trimming took off 2 bases at V and 1 base at J, with 13 bases between the two ends. The length of the CDR3 is 16 residues. CDR3 nucleotides: TGTGCCAGCAGTGAAGCGAAGGGCGGACGCACAGATACGCAGTATTTT. Its translation is CASSEAKGGRTDTQYF.

The chain uses TRBV4-1 and TRBJ2-4; TRBD1 matches 9 bases. CDR1 is MGHRA and CDR2 is YSYEKL in the germline V gene. The junction had 5 bases not matched to a gene; V was cut back by 2 bases and J by 0 bases. CDR3 length equals 17 residues. The chain's CDR3 is CASSQPDRGLAKNIQYF. In DNA form, the CDR3 reads TGCGCCAGCAGCCAACCAGACAGGGGGTTAGCCAAAAACATTCAGTACTTC.

This clone was observed many times. The chain recombines TRBV7-2 with TRBJ2-7; D uncertain. V was shortened by 1 base and J by 3 bases, with 7 bases between the two germline ends. CDR1 and CDR2 (germline): SGHTA, FQGNSA. The CDR3 sequence is 13 residues long. In DNA, the CDR3 is TGTGCCAGCAGCTTAGGCCGGTACTACGAGCAGTACTTC. The encoded protein is CASSLGRYYEQYF. Variable domain in full (rest from reference TRBV7-2 and TRBJ2-7): GAGVSQSPSNKVTEKGKDVELRCDPISGHTALYWYRQSLGQGLEFLIYFQGNSAPDKSGLPSDRFSAERTGGSVSTLTIQRTQQEDSAVYLCASSLGRYYEQYFGPGTRLTVT.

The rearrangement links TRBV4-2 to TRBJ1-1, with TRBD1 matching over 9 bases. Per the germline V gene, CDR1 is LGHNA and CDR2 is YNFKEQ. The V and J ends lost 4 bases and 4 bases, in that order; junction bases with no gene match: 4. This CDR3 has 14 amino acids. The CDR3 region is CASSRQGVGTEAFF. The CDR3 DNA is TGTGCCAGCAGCCGACAGGGGGTAGGCACTGAAGCTTTCTTT.

The rearrangement joins TRBV27 to TRBJ2-3, with 7 bases identical to TRBD1. The germline CDR1 and CDR2 sequences are MNHEY and SMNVEV (reference sequence). J was trimmed by 2 bases and V by 2 bases; bases with no gene match: 4. CDR3 length equals 15 residues. CDR3: CASSLKGTVTDTQYF. The CDR3 DNA reads TGTGCCAGCAGTTTAAAGGGGACAGTCACAGATACGCAGTATTTT.

This sequence joins TRBV6-1 and TRBJ2-1; no firm D call. This CDR3 comprises 13 residues. With 4 bases removed from V and 4 bases from J, the gap between germline ends came to 8 bases. CDR1 is MNHNS and CDR2 is SASEGT in the germline V gene. The chain's CDR3 is CASSGLVYNEQFF. In DNA, the CDR3 is TGTGCCAGCAGTGGGCTAGTATACAATGAGCAGTTCTTC.

The chain couples TRBV7-6 to TRBJ2-6; weak D call: TRBD1 (5 bases). Germline CDR1 reads SGHVS; CDR2 reads FNYEAQ. The CDR3 loop spans 14 amino acids. Trimming removed 4 bases from V and 2 bases from J, with 6 bases in between. The DNA for the CDR3 is TGTGCCAGCAGCTCAGGGCCTGGGGCCAACGTCCTGACTTTC. Its protein product is CASSSGPGANVLTF.

CDR3 DNA sequence: TGTGCCTGGAGTGTACTAGGACTAGCGGGAGGTCGAGAGACCCAGTACTTC. It codes for CAWSVLGLAGGRETQYF. The gene calls are TRBV30 and TRBJ2-5, with 14 bases identical to TRBD2. The CDR3 covers 17 residues. The V and J ends lost 0 bases and 4 bases, in that order; junction bases with no gene match: 7. Germline V gene sequence: CDR1 GTSNPN, CDR2 SVGIG (reference sequence).